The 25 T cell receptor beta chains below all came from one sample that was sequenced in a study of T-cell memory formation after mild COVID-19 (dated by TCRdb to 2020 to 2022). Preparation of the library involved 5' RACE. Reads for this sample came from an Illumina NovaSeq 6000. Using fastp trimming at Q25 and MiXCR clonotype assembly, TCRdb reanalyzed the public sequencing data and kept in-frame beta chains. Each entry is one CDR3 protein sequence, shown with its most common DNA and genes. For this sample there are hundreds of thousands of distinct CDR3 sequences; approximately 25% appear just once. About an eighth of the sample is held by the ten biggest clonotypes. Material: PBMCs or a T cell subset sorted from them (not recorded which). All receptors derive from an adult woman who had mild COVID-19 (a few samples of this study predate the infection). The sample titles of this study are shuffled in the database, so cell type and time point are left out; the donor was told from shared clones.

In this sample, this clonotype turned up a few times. The CDR3 coding sequence is TGCAGCACCCGTGAGGACAAAAGCTACAATGAGCAGTTCTTC. Translating gives CSTREDKSYNEQFF. The rearrangement uses TRBV29-1 and TRBJ2-1, with a possible D match to TRBD1 (5 bases). Germline V lookup: CDR1 SQVTM, CDR2 ANQGSEA. V gave up 8 bases and J gave up 3 bases, with 17 bases separating them. This CDR3 spans 14 amino acids.

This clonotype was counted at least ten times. The CDR3 reads CASSQDWSSLNTEAFF. The CDR3 DNA sequence: TGTGCCAGCAGCCAAGATTGGTCAAGCCTAAACACTGAAGCTTTCTTT. The rearrangement joins TRBV4-2 to TRBJ1-1, with D hard to call. Germline CDR1 reads LGHNA; CDR2 reads YNFKEQ. The V end lost 0 bases, the J end lost 2 bases, and 13 bases lay between the germline ends. The CDR3 runs 16 residues.

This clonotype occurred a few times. The CDR3 DNA reads TGTGCCATCAGAGCCCAAAACAATGAGCAGTTCTTC. Amino acids: CAIRAQNNEQFF. The V and J genes are TRBV10-3 and TRBJ2-1; D is ambiguous. The CDR3 is 12 amino acids. The V gene lost 6 bases and the J gene lost 5 bases, with 8 bases spanning the gap. The germline gives CDR1 ENHRY, CDR2 SYGVKD.

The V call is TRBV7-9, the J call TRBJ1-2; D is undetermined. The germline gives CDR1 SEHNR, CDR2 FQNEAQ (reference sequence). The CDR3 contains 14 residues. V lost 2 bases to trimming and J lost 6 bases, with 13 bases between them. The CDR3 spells CASSLPEPSDGYTF. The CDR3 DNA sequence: TGTGCCAGCAGCTTACCCGAGCCTTCGGATGGCTACACCTTC. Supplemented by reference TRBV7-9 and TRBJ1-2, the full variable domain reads DTGVSQNPRHKITKRGQNVTFRCDPISEHNRLYWYRQTLGQGPEFLTYFQNEAQLEKSRLLSDRFSAERPKGSFSTLEIQRTEQGDSAMYLCASSLPEPSDGYTFGSGTRLTVV.

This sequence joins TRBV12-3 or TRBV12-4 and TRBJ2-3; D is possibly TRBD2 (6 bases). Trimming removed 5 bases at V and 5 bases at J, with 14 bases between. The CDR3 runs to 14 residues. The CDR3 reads CASSPPGTGDTQYF. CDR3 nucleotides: TGTGCCAGCAGTCCCCCGGGGACTGGAGATACGCAGTATTTT.

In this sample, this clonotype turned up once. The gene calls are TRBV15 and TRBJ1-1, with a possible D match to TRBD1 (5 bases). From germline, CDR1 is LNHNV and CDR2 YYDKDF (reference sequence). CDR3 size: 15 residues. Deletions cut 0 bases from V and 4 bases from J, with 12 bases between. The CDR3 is CATSRDRGIGTEAFF. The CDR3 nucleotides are TGTGCCACCAGCAGAGATCGGGGGATCGGCACTGAAGCTTTCTTT.

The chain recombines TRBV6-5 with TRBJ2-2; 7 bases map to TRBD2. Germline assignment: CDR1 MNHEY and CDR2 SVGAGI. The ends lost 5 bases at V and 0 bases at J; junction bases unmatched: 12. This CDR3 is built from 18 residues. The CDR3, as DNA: TGTGCCAGCAGTCGAAGGGTTCCTCTAGCGGCGAACACCGGGGAGCTGTTTTTT. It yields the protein CASSRRVPLAANTGELFF.

The CDR3: CASSQVRWDRGRNEQYF. CDR3 in DNA: TGCGCCAGCAGCCAAGTGCGCTGGGACAGGGGGCGTAACGAGCAGTACTTC. The chain uses TRBV4-1 and TRBJ2-7; 12 bases agree with TRBD1. CDR1 and CDR2 from the germline V gene are MGHRA and YSYEKL. V trimming: 1 base; J trimming: 5 bases; junction bases outside the gene matches: 9. The CDR3 totals 17 residues.

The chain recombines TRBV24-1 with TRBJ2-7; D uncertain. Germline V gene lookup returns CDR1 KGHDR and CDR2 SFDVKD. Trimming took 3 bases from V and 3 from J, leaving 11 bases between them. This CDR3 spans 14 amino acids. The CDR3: CATSDPDTDYEQYF. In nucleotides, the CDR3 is TGTGCCACCAGTGATCCCGACACGGACTACGAGCAGTACTTC.

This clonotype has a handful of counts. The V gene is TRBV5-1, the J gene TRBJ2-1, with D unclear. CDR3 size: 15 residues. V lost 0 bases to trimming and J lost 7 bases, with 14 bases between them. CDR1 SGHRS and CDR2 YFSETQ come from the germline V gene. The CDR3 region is CASSLGTLVGNEQFF. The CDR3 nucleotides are TGCGCCAGCAGCTTGGGGACCTTAGTGGGGAATGAGCAGTTCTTC.

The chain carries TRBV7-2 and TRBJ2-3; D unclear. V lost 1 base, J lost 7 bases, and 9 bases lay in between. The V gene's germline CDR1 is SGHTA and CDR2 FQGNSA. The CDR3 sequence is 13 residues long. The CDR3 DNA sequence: TGTGCCAGCAGCTTAGAGGCGATCCATACGCAGTATTTT. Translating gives CASSLEAIHTQYF.

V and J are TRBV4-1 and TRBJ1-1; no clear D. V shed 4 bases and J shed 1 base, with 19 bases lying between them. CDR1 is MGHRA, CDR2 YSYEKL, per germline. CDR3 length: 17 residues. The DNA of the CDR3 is TGCGCCAGCAGCCGTACCCCCCCCATTCGGGGGAACACTGAAGCTTTCTTT. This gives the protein CASSRTPPIRGNTEAFF.

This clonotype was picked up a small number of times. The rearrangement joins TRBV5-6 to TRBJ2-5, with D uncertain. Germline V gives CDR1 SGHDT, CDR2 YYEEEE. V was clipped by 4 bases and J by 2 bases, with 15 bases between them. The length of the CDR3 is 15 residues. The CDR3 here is CASSPWVTLQETQYF. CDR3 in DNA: TGTGCCAGCAGCCCGTGGGTCACCTTACAAGAGACCCAGTACTTC.

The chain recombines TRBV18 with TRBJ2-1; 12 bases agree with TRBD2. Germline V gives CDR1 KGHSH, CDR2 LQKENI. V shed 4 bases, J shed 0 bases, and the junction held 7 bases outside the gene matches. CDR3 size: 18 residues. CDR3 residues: CASSQRTSGAASYNEQFF. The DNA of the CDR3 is TGTGCCAGCTCACAACGGACTAGCGGGGCAGCCTCCTACAATGAGCAGTTCTTC.

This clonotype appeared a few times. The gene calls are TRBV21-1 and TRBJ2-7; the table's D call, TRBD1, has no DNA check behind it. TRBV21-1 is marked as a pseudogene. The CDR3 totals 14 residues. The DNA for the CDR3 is TGTGCCAGCAGCCCCGGGACAGTCCTCGGCGAGCAGTACTTC. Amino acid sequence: CASSPGTVLGEQYF.

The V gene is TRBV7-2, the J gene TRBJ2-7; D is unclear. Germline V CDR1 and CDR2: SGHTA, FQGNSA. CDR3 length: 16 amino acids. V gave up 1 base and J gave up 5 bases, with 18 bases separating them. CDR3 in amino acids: CASSLDRAGTRHEQYF. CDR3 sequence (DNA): TGTGCCAGCAGCTTAGATAGGGCAGGTACTCGCCACGAGCAGTACTTC. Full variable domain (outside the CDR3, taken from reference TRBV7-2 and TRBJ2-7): GAGVSQSPSNKVTEKGKDVELRCDPISGHTALYWYRQSLGQGLEFLIYFQGNSAPDKSGLPSDRFSAERTGGSVSTLTIQRTQQEDSAVYLCASSLDRAGTRHEQYFGPGTRLTVT.

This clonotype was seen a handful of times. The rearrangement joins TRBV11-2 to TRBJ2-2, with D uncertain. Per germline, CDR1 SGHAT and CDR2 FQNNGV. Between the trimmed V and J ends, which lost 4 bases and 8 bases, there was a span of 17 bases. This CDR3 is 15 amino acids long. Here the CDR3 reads CASSSPIPGPGELFF. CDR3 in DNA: TGTGCCAGCAGCTCCCCGATACCCGGTCCGGGGGAGCTGTTTTTT.

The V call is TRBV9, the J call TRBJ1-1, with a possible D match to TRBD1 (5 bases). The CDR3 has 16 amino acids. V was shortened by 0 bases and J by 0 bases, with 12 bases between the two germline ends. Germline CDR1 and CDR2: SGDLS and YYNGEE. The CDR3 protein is CASSVVGGGVNTEAFF. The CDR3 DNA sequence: TGTGCCAGCAGCGTAGTCGGGGGTGGGGTGAACACTGAAGCTTTCTTT.

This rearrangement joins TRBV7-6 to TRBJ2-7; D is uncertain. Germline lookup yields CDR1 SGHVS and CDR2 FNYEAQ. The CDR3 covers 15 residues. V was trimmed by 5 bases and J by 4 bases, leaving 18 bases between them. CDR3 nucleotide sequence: TGTGCCAGCAGCAAATTTACTTCGGACGAGTACGAGCAGTACTTC. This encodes CASSKFTSDEYEQYF.

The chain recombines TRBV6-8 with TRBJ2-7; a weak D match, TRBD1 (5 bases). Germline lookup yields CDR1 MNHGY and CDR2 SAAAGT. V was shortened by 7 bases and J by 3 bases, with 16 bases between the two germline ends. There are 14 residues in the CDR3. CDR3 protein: CASIGDKIHYEQYF. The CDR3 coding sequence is TGTGCCAGCATAGGGGATAAGATCCACTACGAGCAGTACTTC.

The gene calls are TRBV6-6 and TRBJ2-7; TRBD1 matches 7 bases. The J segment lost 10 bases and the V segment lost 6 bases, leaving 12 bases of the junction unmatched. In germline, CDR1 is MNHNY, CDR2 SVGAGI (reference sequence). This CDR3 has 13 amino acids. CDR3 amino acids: CASRAGTAGPQYF. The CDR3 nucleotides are TGTGCCAGCAGGGCTGGGACAGCTGGTCCTCAGTACTTC.

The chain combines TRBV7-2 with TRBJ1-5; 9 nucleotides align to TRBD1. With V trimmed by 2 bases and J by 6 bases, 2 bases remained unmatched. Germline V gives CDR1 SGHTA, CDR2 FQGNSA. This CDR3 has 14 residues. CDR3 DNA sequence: TGTGCCAGCAGCTTACGACAGGGGGGTCAGCCCCAGCATTTT. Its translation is CASSLRQGGQPQHF.

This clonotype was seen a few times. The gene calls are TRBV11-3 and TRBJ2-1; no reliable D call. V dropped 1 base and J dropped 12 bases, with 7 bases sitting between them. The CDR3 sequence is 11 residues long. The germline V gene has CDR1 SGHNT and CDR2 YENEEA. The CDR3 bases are TGTGCCAGCAGCTTAGTTGGGATGCAGTTCTTC. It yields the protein CASSLVGMQFF.

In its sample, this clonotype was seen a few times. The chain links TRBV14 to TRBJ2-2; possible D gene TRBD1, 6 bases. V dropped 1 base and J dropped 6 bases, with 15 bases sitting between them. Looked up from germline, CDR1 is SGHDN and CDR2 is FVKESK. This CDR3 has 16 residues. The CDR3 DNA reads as TGTGCCAGCAGCCAAGCCTACAGGGCCCGTTCCGGGGAGCTGTTTTTT. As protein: CASSQAYRARSGELFF. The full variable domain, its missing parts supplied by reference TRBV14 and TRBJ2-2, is EAGVTQFPSHSVIEKGQTVTLRCDPISGHDNLYWYRRVMGKEIKFLLHFVKESKQDESGMPNNRFLAERTGGTYSTLKVQPAELEDSGVYFCASSQAYRARSGELFFGEGSRLTVL.

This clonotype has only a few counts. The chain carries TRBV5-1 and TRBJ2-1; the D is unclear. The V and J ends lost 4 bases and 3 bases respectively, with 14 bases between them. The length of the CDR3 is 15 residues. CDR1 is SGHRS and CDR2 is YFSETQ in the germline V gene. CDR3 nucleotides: TGCGCCAGCAGCCGGCCCCTGCTCGACTACAATGAGCAGTTCTTC. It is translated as CASSRPLLDYNEQFF. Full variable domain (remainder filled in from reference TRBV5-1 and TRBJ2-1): KAGVTQTPRYLIKTRGQQVTLSCSPISGHRSVSWYQQTPGQGLQFLFEYFSETQRNKGNFPGRFSGRQFSNSRSEMNVSTLELGDSALYLCASSRPLLDYNEQFFGPGTRLTVL.